This record covers a single TCR beta chain. Its antigen remains unknown. Trimming at V came to 6 bases and at J to 6 bases, leaving 6 bases not matched to a gene. The CDR3 runs 13 residues. CDR1 is MNHEY and CDR2 is SVGEGT in the germline V gene. Samples each yielded at least 5 micrograms of total RNA. This entry comes from a study of blood T cells in healthy people across ages. Study conclusions and caveats: The study found TCR beta diversity correlated strongly with naive T cell percentage. When set beside aged donors, long-lived donors presented more naive CD4+ cells and higher diversity. Measured against age, TCR beta diversity per million T cells decreased in a roughly linear manner.

The use of a sample-barcoded 5' primer and a J-beta primer mix characterized a second PCR of roughly 6 to 11 cycles. A single record per CDR3 protein comes from TCRdb applying MiXCR to the 5' RACE reads. The table lists roughly 570,000 distinct CDR3 sequences, 25% to 30% of them singletons. The rearrangement links TRBV6-2 or TRBV6-3 to TRBJ1-2, with 8 bases fitting TRBD1. This TCR was sampled from a woman in her seventies in good health. Input material: blood. The CDR3 here is CASSWTGNDGYTF. CDR3 sequence (DNA): TGTGCCAGCAGCTGGACAGGGAACGATGGCTACACCTTC.